A single sample gave rise to the 26 T cell receptor beta chains below, sequenced in a study of beta chain features in type 1 diabetes. What these receptors recognize is not known. Study conclusions and caveats: The study found moderately but significantly shorter TCRB CDR3s in all four CD4+ subsets of Type 1 diabetes patients.

Sequenced material consisted of expressed TCRB transcripts (all of the isolated RNA was reverse transcribed). The table came from immunoSEQ multiplex PCR; TCRdb's copy has only in-frame clones and leaves some out. The sample has roughly 300,000 clones, about a tenth seen once. The sequencing sample was made of central memory CD4+ T cells from blood. The receptors were gathered from a man aged 25 to 40 with type 1 diabetes.

The chain recombines TRBV6-6 with TRBJ2-7; D is perhaps TRBD2 (6 bases). The CDR3 is 14 amino acids. V was clipped by 5 bases and J by 2 bases, with 13 bases between them. CDR1 is MNHNY and CDR2 is SVGAGI in the germline V gene (reference sequence). CDR3: CASSRLVTAYEQYF. In nucleotides, the CDR3 is TGTGCCAGCAGTCGACTAGTGACAGCCTACGAGCAGTACTTC.

This clone was recorded a few times. The gene calls are TRBV7-2 and TRBJ2-3; 8 positions agree with TRBD2. This CDR3 comprises 12 residues. J gave up 14 bases and V 7 bases, and 11 bases lay outside the gene matches. CDR1 is SGHTA, CDR2 FQGNSA, per germline. The CDR3 sequence is CASNPREGPGYF. The CDR3 nucleotides read TGTGCCAGCAACCCTCGGGAGGGGCCGGGGTATTTT.

This clone was detected only a few times. CDR3 loop: CATPLPGGPGYTF. The CDR3 nucleotides are TGTGCCACCCCGCTCCCAGGGGGACCTGGCTACACCTTC. The chain carries TRBV2 and TRBJ1-2; 7 nucleotides line up with TRBD1. With 10 bases clipped from V and 7 bases from J, the junction kept 12 bases outside the gene matches. Per germline, CDR1 SNHLY and CDR2 FYNNEI. The CDR3 is 13 amino acids.

The chain employs TRBV18 and TRBJ2-7; D call uncertain. Trimming stripped 2 bases from V and 3 bases from J, with 11 bases between. CDR1 is KGHSH, CDR2 LQKENI, per germline. The CDR3 spans 14 residues. CDR3 residues: CASSPTLVHYEQYF. The CDR3, as DNA: TGTGCCAGCTCACCAACTTTAGTCCACTACGAGCAGTACTTC.

The rearrangement joins TRBV7-9 to TRBJ1-2, with a weak D call TRBD1 (6 bases). The V gene's germline CDR1 is SEHNR and CDR2 FQNEAQ (reference sequence). The CDR3 loop spans 15 amino acids. V was pared by 3 bases and J by 2 bases, with 13 bases between. The CDR3 is CASSFYLGANYGYTF. The DNA of the CDR3 is TGTGCCAGCAGCTTTTATCTGGGGGCAAACTATGGCTACACCTTC. Using reference TRBV7-9 and TRBJ1-2 for the parts outside the CDR3, the full variable domain is DTGVSQNPRHKITKRGQNVTFRCDPISEHNRLYWYRQTLGQGPEFLTYFQNEAQLEKSRLLSDRFSAERPKGSFSTLEIQRTEQGDSAMYLCASSFYLGANYGYTFGSGTRLTVV.

The CDR3 DNA reads as TGTGCCAGCTCACCATCACGGAATCAGCCCCAGCATTTT. This sequence encodes CASSPSRNQPQHF. The rearrangement links TRBV18 to TRBJ1-5, with D hard to call. This CDR3 is 13 amino acids long. Germline V gene sequence: CDR1 KGHSH, CDR2 LQKENI. V lost 2 bases, J lost 4 bases, and 6 bases lay in between.

CDR3 protein: CASSPGTADTQYF. CDR3 nucleotide sequence: TGTGCCAGCAGCCCCGGGACCGCAGATACGCAGTATTTT. The chain carries TRBV7-6 and TRBJ2-3; D may be TRBD1 or TRBD2 (5 bases each). The V gene lost 5 bases and the J gene lost 4 bases, with 10 bases spanning the gap. The V gene's germline CDR1 is SGHVS and CDR2 FNYEAQ. The CDR3 has 13 residues.

This clone was detected only a few times. V gene TRBV10-3 combines with J gene TRBJ2-1; unclear D gene. The CDR3 covers 11 residues. Germline V gene lookup returns CDR1 ENHRY and CDR2 SYGVKD. Deletions cut 7 bases from V and 4 bases from J, with 5 bases between. The CDR3 sequence is CAITVYNEQFF. CDR3 DNA sequence: TGTGCCATCACCGTATACAATGAGCAGTTCTTC.

This clone was detected only a few times. The junction departs from germline at one end; a sequencing error may be responsible. The genes are TRBV7-7 and TRBJ2-2; D remains unclear. Germline CDR1 SSHAT, CDR2 FNYEAQ (reference sequence). This CDR3 comprises 13 residues. Here the CDR3 reads CASSVRDTGELFF. The CDR3 nucleotides read TGTGCTAGCAGCGTCCGGGACACCGGGGAGCTGTTTTTT.

The V and J genes are TRBV19 and TRBJ1-1; D might be TRBD1 (6 bases). V was cut by 3 bases and J by 4 bases, with 24 bases left in between. Germline CDR1 is LNHDA and CDR2 is SQIVND (reference sequence). The CDR3 spans 18 residues. CDR3 nucleotides: TGTGCCAGTAGTATTGGGGGCAGGGGCAAACTTGGTAGCACTGAAGCTTTCTTT. This codes for CASSIGGRGKLGSTEAFF.

The rearrangement joins TRBV4-3 to TRBJ2-2; D may correspond to TRBD1 or TRBD2 (5 bases each). CDR3 length: 19 amino acids. The germline V gene has CDR1 LGHNA and CDR2 YSLEER. V was shortened by 5 bases and J by 0 bases, with 22 bases between the two germline ends. This CDR3 is CASSTRLTRGDANTGELFF. The CDR3 DNA reads TGCGCCAGCAGCACACGTCTTACTAGAGGGGATGCGAACACCGGGGAGCTGTTTTTT.

The J gene is TRBJ1-1, the V gene TRBV5-6; 9 bases fit TRBD1. V lost 4 bases and J lost 6; bases outside the gene matches: 13. This CDR3 spans 16 amino acids. Germline-derived CDR1 and CDR2 are SGHDT and YYEEEE. The CDR3, as DNA: TGTGCCAGCAGCGATCCGGGACAGGGAGGTTTCGCTGAAGCTTTCTTT. Translated, it gives CASSDPGQGGFAEAFF. The full variable domain, rest sourced from reference TRBV5-6 and TRBJ1-1, is DAGVTQSPTHLIKTRGQQVTLRCSPKSGHDTVSWYQQALGQGPQFIFQYYEEEERQRGNFPDRFSGHQFPNYSSELNVNALLLGDSALYLCASSDPGQGGFAEAFFGQGTRLTVV.

This clone was detected only a few times. The chain carries TRBV7-9 and TRBJ2-1; 9 nucleotides line up with TRBD2. This CDR3 region has 15 residues. CDR1 SEHNR and CDR2 FQNEAQ come from the germline V gene (reference sequence). The V gene end was trimmed by 2 bases and the J gene end by 5 bases; junction bases not matched to a gene: 4. CDR3 sequence reads: CASSLMSGGNNEQFF. The DNA of the CDR3 is TGTGCCAGCAGCTTAATGAGCGGGGGGAACAATGAGCAGTTCTTC.

The chain carries TRBV23-1 and TRBJ2-5, with 7 bases identical to TRBD1. TRBV23-1 counts as an open reading frame of uncertain function. Trimming cost V 3 bases and J 2 bases; bases outside gene matches: 6. The CDR3 extends over 15 amino acids. CDR3: CASSQPGTVQETQYF. In DNA, the CDR3 is TGCGCCAGCAGTCAGCCCGGGACAGTTCAAGAGACCCAGTACTTC.

This clone was observed at least ten times. J is TRBJ2-3 and V is TRBV2; 8 bases line up with TRBD2. Germline loops: CDR1 SNHLY, CDR2 FYNNEI. The CDR3 extends over 15 amino acids. J lost 1 base, V lost 4 bases, and 4 bases had no gene match. CDR3 residues: CASSVNSGGTDTQYF. The CDR3 region has the DNA TGTGCCAGCAGTGTAAATAGCGGGGGCACAGATACGCAGTATTTT.

V and J are TRBV29-1 and TRBJ2-1; 10 bases agree with TRBD2. CDR1 is SQVTM, CDR2 ANQGSEA, per germline. After removal of 0 bases from V and 9 bases from J, the junction contained 8 bases not matched to a gene. CDR3 length: 15 amino acids. The CDR3 region has the DNA TGCAGCGTTGAAGATCGAGCGGGGGGGATTTTTGAGCAGTTCTTC. This codes for CSVEDRAGGIFEQFF.

This clone was detected only a few times. V is TRBV5-1 and J is TRBJ2-3; D is tentatively TRBD1 or TRBD2 (5 bases each). Germline V gene lookup returns CDR1 SGHRS and CDR2 YFSETQ. The V end lost 0 bases, the J end lost 0 bases, and 11 bases lay between the germline ends. The CDR3 consists of 16 residues. DNA for the CDR3: TGCGCCAGCAGCTTGGTGGGGACGGCCAGCACAGATACGCAGTATTTT. Encoded protein: CASSLVGTASTDTQYF.

The V call is TRBV7-8, the J call TRBJ2-5, with 10 bases aligning to TRBD1. Per the germline V gene, CDR1 is SGHVS and CDR2 is FQNEAQ. The CDR3 runs to 14 residues. V shed 1 base and J 5 bases; nucleotides not matched to a gene: 1. CDR3 DNA sequence: TGTGCCAGCAGCTTAGGACAGGGGGCGGAGACCCAGTACTTC. It codes for CASSLGQGAETQYF.

This rearrangement joins TRBV30 to TRBJ1-2; the D gene is possibly TRBD1 (6 bases). V lost 5 bases and J lost 6, with 13 bases in between. CDR1 GTSNPN and CDR2 SVGIG come from the germline V gene (reference sequence). There are 12 residues in the CDR3. For the CDR3, the DNA is TGTGCCTGGCCTACAGGGAGTAATGGCTACACCTTC. Translated: CAWPTGSNGYTF.

V gene TRBV28 combines with J gene TRBJ2-5; TRBD2 might be the D (7 bases). Germline V gene lookup returns CDR1 MDHEN and CDR2 SYDVKM. There are 13 residues in the CDR3. V shed 7 bases and J shed 6 bases, with 15 bases lying between them. In nucleotides, the CDR3 is TGTGCCAGCAATGAGGGGGGGCCCAAGACCCAGTACTTC. This codes for CASNEGGPKTQYF. The variable domain in full, completed from reference TRBV28 and TRBJ2-5, reads DVKVTQSSRYLVKRTGEKVFLECVQDMDHENMFWYRQDPGLGLRLIYFSYDVKMKEKGDIPEGYSVSREKKERFSLILESASTNQTSMYLCASNEGGPKTQYFGPGTRLLVL.

The J gene is TRBJ1-5, the V gene TRBV2, with 9 bases aligning to TRBD1. The CDR3 runs to 14 residues. J gave up 4 bases and V 8 bases, and 6 bases lay outside the gene matches. Germline-derived CDR1 and CDR2 are SNHLY and FYNNEI. The CDR3 here is CASSGTGNNQPQHF. The CDR3 nucleotides read TGTGCCAGCTCCGGGACAGGGAATAATCAGCCCCAGCATTTT.

The rearrangement joins TRBV5-6 to TRBJ2-3; 9 bases match TRBD1. This CDR3 comprises 16 residues. V lost 4 bases and J lost 8; bases outside the gene matches: 14. Germline loops: CDR1 SGHDT, CDR2 YYEEEE. The DNA of the CDR3 is TGTGCCAGCAGCCCGATCCCGGGACAGGGTGAGGGTACGCAGTATTTT. Translating it yields CASSPIPGQGEGTQYF.

This clone appeared a few times. The chain is built from TRBV7-2 and TRBJ1-2; tentatively, D is TRBD1 (5 bases). Trimming stripped 2 bases from V and 4 bases from J, with 14 bases between. The CDR3 length is 15 residues. Per germline, CDR1 SGHTA and CDR2 FQGNSA. The CDR3 reads CASSLQGGGTYGYTF. The CDR3 nucleotides are TGTGCCAGCAGCTTACAGGGCGGGGGAACCTATGGCTACACCTTC.

The chain links TRBV30 to TRBJ1-3; possible D gene TRBD1, 5 bases. V lost 3 bases, J lost 0 bases, and 15 bases lay in between. The CDR3 extends over 16 amino acids. Per the germline V gene, CDR1 is GTSNPN and CDR2 is SVGIG (reference sequence). Here the CDR3 reads CAWRDFGAASGNTIYF. The CDR3 DNA is TGTGCCTGGAGGGATTTTGGGGCTGCCTCTGGAAACACCATATATTTT.

The chain joins TRBV30 to TRBJ1-1, with D unresolved. CDR1 GTSNPN and CDR2 SVGIG come from the germline V gene (reference sequence). The germline V and J ends were trimmed by 2 bases and 0 bases, with 4 bases remaining between them. The CDR3 has 12 residues. The CDR3 DNA reads as TGTGCCTGGAGTCCGATGAACACTGAAGCTTTCTTT. Translation gives CAWSPMNTEAFF.

The table lists this clone with many counts. The chain couples TRBV9 to TRBJ2-1, with D perhaps matching TRBD2 (5 bases). V lost 0 bases, J lost 2 bases, and 9 bases lay in between. Germline assignment: CDR1 SGDLS and CDR2 YYNGEE. The CDR3 covers 15 residues. This CDR3 is CASSVGSDAYNEQFF. CDR3 sequence (DNA): TGTGCCAGCAGCGTAGGTAGCGACGCCTACAATGAGCAGTTCTTC.